The clone carrying this T cell receptor beta chain has more than one count but fewer than ten. What it binds is not known. These data come from a study of cytomegalovirus exposure and HLA in healthy donors. Study conclusions and caveats: The finding came from a later analysis; first-cohort TCR clusters tended to co-occur in the approximately 120 validation repertoires. The study labeled more than 150 TCR beta chains cytomegalovirus-associated. In vitro assays verified that three CMV-associated chains recognized CMV antigens specifically.

The donors were part of the validation cohort, which consisted of about 120 subjects and was separate from the first cohort of roughly 620 subjects. Using immunoSEQ multiplex PCR, the repertoire was profiled, and TCRdb retains in-frame clones only, with some absent. The data show about 130,000 clones, more than 70% seen once. Input material: PBMCs. This sequence originates from a man aged 25 to 40 in good health and CMV-seronegative.

In DNA form, the CDR3 reads TGTGCCAGCAGCTCAACAGGGGGCTATGGCTACACCTTC. It is translated as CASSSTGGYGYTF. This chain links TRBV7-7 with TRBJ1-2; 8 bases line up with TRBD1. Germline-derived CDR1 and CDR2 are SSHAT and FNYEAQ (reference sequence). This CDR3 region has 13 residues. Unmatched junction bases numbered 2, after V lost 4 bases and J lost 4 bases.